These 8 T cell receptor beta chains were sequenced from one sample in a study of blood T cell repertoires in COVID-19. Profiled with immunoSEQ multiplex PCR; TCRdb holds only in-frame clones, not every one. In the table there are around 100,000 clones, roughly 81% of which are singletons. Sequencing input: peripheral blood. The source of these receptors is a man between 40 and 49 years old with acute or convalescent COVID-19.

This chain uses TRBV9 with TRBJ1-4, with 10 positions matching TRBD1. V lost 0 bases to trimming and J lost 6 bases; unmatched junction nucleotides: 2. The germline CDR1 and CDR2 sequences are SGDLS and YYNGEE. CDR3 length equals 15 residues. The DNA of the CDR3 is TGTGCCAGCAGCGTAGAGGGGACAGGGGATGAAAAACTGTTTTTT. Its translation is CASSVEGTGDEKLFF.

This clone appeared a few times. The rearrangement joins TRBV6-5 to TRBJ2-2; the D gene is possibly TRBD1 (7 bases). Trimming removed 5 bases from V and 1 base from J, with 11 bases in between. Per the germline V gene, CDR1 is MNHEY and CDR2 is SVGAGI. There are 15 residues in the CDR3. CDR3 bases: TGTGCCAGCAGTAGACAGGGAGGGAACACCGGGGAGCTGTTTTTT. Its protein is CASSRQGGNTGELFF.

The V and J genes are TRBV18 and TRBJ2-1; 10 nucleotides align to TRBD2. The CDR3 loop spans 16 amino acids. Germline-derived CDR1 and CDR2 are KGHSH and LQKENI. Unmatched junction bases numbered 5, after V lost 3 bases and J lost 3 bases. The CDR3 sequence is CASSPPTSGFYNEQFF. In DNA, the CDR3 is TGTGCCAGCTCACCCCCGACTAGCGGGTTCTACAATGAGCAGTTCTTC.

V usage is TRBV12-5 and J usage is TRBJ2-3; a possible D gene is TRBD2 (6 bases). The V gene's germline CDR1 is LGHNT and CDR2 FRNRAP. Between the trimmed V and J ends, which lost 6 bases and 1 base, there was a span of 14 bases. This CDR3 region has 15 residues. Here the CDR3 reads CASGPPGGGTDTQYF. The CDR3 region has the DNA TGTGCTAGTGGACCGCCGGGCGGGGGCACAGATACGCAGTATTTT.

The chain couples TRBV7-9 to TRBJ2-3, with 8 bases fitting TRBD1. This CDR3 has 16 amino acids. Per the germline V gene, CDR1 is SEHNR and CDR2 is FQNEAQ (reference sequence). V lost 2 bases, J lost 0 bases, and 4 bases stayed unmatched. The CDR3 DNA sequence: TGTGCCAGCAGCTTATCAGGGGGCCTCAGCACAGATACGCAGTATTTT. Protein: CASSLSGGLSTDTQYF.

The gene calls are TRBV5-6 and TRBJ1-6; unclear D gene. Trimming stripped 0 bases from V and 1 base from J, with 8 bases between. The germline V gene has CDR1 SGHDT and CDR2 YYEEEE. The CDR3 runs to 16 residues. The CDR3 region has the DNA TGTGCCAGCAGCTTGGGAACGGGTTCCTATAATTCACCCCTCCACTTT. It translates to CASSLGTGSYNSPLHF.

This clone has only a few counts. The chain has TRBV9 and TRBJ2-1; TRBD2 agrees at 12 bases. Trimming removed 0 bases from V and 7 bases from J; junction bases left unmatched: 14. The CDR3 is 19 amino acids. Germline loops: CDR1 SGDLS, CDR2 YYNGEE. This chain's CDR3 is CASSVGPFASGGAGNEQFF. CDR3 coding DNA: TGTGCCAGCAGCGTAGGCCCCTTTGCTAGCGGGGGGGCTGGAAATGAGCAGTTCTTC.

This clone was observed a single time. CDR3 region: CASNTWAGRGNEQFF. The CDR3 DNA reads TGTGCCAGCAACACATGGGCGGGACGGGGGAATGAGCAGTTCTTC. V usage is TRBV6-5 and J usage is TRBJ2-1; weak D call: TRBD2 (6 bases). Trimming shortened V by 7 bases and J by 7 bases, and 20 bases separated the two germline ends. This CDR3 spans 15 amino acids. Germline CDR1 reads MNHEY; CDR2 reads SVGAGI.